Listed below are T cell receptor beta chains from one sample, sequenced in a study of CD8 T cells in Susac syndrome. TCRdb processed the immunoSEQ multiplex PCR reads anew with MiXCR; each CDR3 protein has one entry. Among about 180,000 distinct CDR3 sequences listed, approximately 93% were seen once. Specimen: CD4+ T cells from PBMCs. These receptors originate from a human donor with multiple sclerosis. Each CDR3 is given with its conserved first and last residue. The D gene is left open where the match is weak. Part of the rows lack a size; the others show once, few, many or a class for expanded clones.

>-|TRBV20-1|TRBJ1-5|14|TRBD1
TGCAGTGCAGTTCTGGACAGGGGGCTTCAGCCCCAGCATTTT
CSAVLDRGLQPQHF
>-|TRBV28|TRBJ1-1|14|-
TGTGCCAGCTTCCGGACAGCCCTGAACACTGAAGCTTTCTTT
CASFRTALNTEAFF
>-|TRBV12-3/TRBV12-4|TRBJ1-2|16|TRBD1
TGTGCCAGCAGCCGCTTCCAGGGGGCGCAGAATTATGGCTACACCTTC
CASSRFQGAQNYGYTF
>-|TRBV20-1|TRBJ2-1|14|-
TGCAGTGCTAGCATGGCGAGCTCGGACAATGAGCAGTTCTTC
CSASMASSDNEQFF
>-|TRBV29-1|TRBJ1-2|14|-
TGCAGCGTTGAAGATCGTTGGAGGACCTATGGCTACACCTTC
CSVEDRWRTYGYTF
>-|TRBV30|TRBJ2-4|15|-
TGTGCCTGGAGTGTAGGGGGGGCCGGCAAAAACATTCAGTACTTC
CAWSVGGAGKNIQYF
>-|TRBV14|TRBJ2-1|18|-
TGTGCCAGCAGCCAAGAGGGTCTGGGGAGAACGGCCTACAATGAGCAGTTCTTC
CASSQEGLGRTAYNEQFF
>few|TRBV27|TRBJ1-5|12|-
TGTGCCAGCAGTTTCAGCGGTCAGCCCCAGCATTTT
CASSFSGQPQHF
>-|TRBV9|TRBJ2-5|16|TRBD2
TGTGCCAGCAGCGTAGATTTAGCGGGAGTTACAGAGACCCAGTACTTC
CASSVDLAGVTETQYF
>-|TRBV7-9|TRBJ2-5|15|-
TGTGCCAGCAGCTACTTCCCAAGCTTAGAAGAGACCCAGTACTTC
CASSYFPSLEETQYF
>few|TRBV5-1|TRBJ2-3|15|TRBD1
TGCGCCAGCAGCTTGACAGGGGCCGTCACAGATACGCAGTATTTT
CASSLTGAVTDTQYF
>-|TRBV25-1|TRBJ1-1|13|-
TGTGCCAGCAGTGAGGGCGGGGGCACTGAAGCTTTCTTT
CASSEGGGTEAFF
>-|TRBV6-2/TRBV6-3|TRBJ2-3|13|TRBD2
TGTGCCAGTAAGCGGGAGTTCGCAGATACGCAGTATTTT
CASKREFADTQYF
>-|TRBV6-1|TRBJ1-2|16|-
TGTGCCAGCAGCCGTTGGACGGCAGGGGTTAACTATGGCTACACCTTC
CASSRWTAGVNYGYTF
>few|TRBV5-6|TRBJ2-5|12|-
TGTGCCAGCAGCTTTGCGTCCGCCGATTTGTACTTC
CASSFASADLYF
>-|TRBV7-9|TRBJ2-5|15|TRBD2
TGTGCCAGCAGCCCGGGACTATATGACCAAGAGACCCAGTACTTC
CASSPGLYDQETQYF
>-|TRBV6-1|TRBJ2-5|12|-
TGTGCCAGCAGAGACTGGGAAGAGACCCAGTACTTC
CASRDWEETQYF
>-|TRBV28|TRBJ2-5|13|-
TGTGCCAGCAGTTCGGTTCCAGTTGAGACCCAGTACTTC
CASSSVPVETQYF
>-|TRBV30|TRBJ1-1|14|TRBD1
TGTGCCTGGAGTTGGACAGGAGGAGGCACTGAAGCTTTCTTT
CAWSWTGGGTEAFF
>once|TRBV5-6|TRBJ2-3|13|-
TGTGCCAGCAGTACCAGGGAGGCTGGTACGCAGTATTTT
CASSTREAGTQYF
>once|TRBV20-1|TRBJ2-3|12|-
TGCAGTTCCCAGACAGACCTGAATACGCAGTATTTT
CSSQTDLNTQYF
>-|TRBV3-1|TRBJ1-2|17|-
TGTGCCAGCAGCCCAACGGGACACCGATCTACTATGAGGGGCTACACCTTC
CASSPTGHRSTMRGYTF
>-|TRBV27|TRBJ2-5|15|TRBD2
TGTGCCAGCAGTTTGACTAGCGGGGGAGGGTTGACCCAGTACTTC
CASSLTSGGGLTQYF
>once|TRBV30|TRBJ2-3|14|-
TGTGCCTGGGGCGGCCGTTTCAGCACAGATACGCAGTATTTT
CAWGGRFSTDTQYF
>-|TRBV15|TRBJ2-7|17|-
TGTGCCACCAGCAGAGATATCGCAGGAGGGATAGTATTCGAGCAGTACTTC
CATSRDIAGGIVFEQYF
>-|TRBV12-3/TRBV12-4|TRBJ1-2|14|-
TGTGCCAGCAGTCAACGGGTCTTTAACTATGGCTACACCTTC
CASSQRVFNYGYTF
>few|TRBV14|TRBJ2-7|15|-
TGTGCCAGCAGCCCCCTTGGACAGAGCTCCTACGAGCAGTACTTC
CASSPLGQSSYEQYF
>-|TRBV24-1|TRBJ2-5|15|TRBD1
TGTGCCACCAGTGATCCCGGGACAGGGGATGAGACCCAGTACTTC
CATSDPGTGDETQYF
>once|TRBV7-9|TRBJ1-6|17|-
TGTGCCAGCAGCTTAGCGCTAGGGGGGACCTATAATTCACCCCTCCACTTT
CASSLALGGTYNSPLHF
>-|TRBV7-3|TRBJ2-3|15|-
TGTGCCAGCAGCTTATCGGCGGAACGCACAGATACGCAGTATTTT
CASSLSAERTDTQYF
>once|TRBV7-9|TRBJ2-5|14|-
TGTGCCAGCAGCTTACGCCAGACTCCAGAGACCCAGTACTTC
CASSLRQTPETQYF
>-|TRBV12-3/TRBV12-4|TRBJ1-5|14|-
TGTGCCAGCGTATACAGGGTTAGCAATCAGCCCCAGCATTTT
CASVYRVSNQPQHF
>-|TRBV25-1|TRBJ2-5|15|TRBD2
TGTGCCAGCAGTCCTCGGACTAGCTTACAAGAGACCCAGTACTTC
CASSPRTSLQETQYF
>-|TRBV20-1|TRBJ2-7|15|-
TGCAGTGCAACCGGGTTAAGGGACGCCTCAGAGGAGCAGTACTTC
CSATGLRDASEEQYF
>-|TRBV3-1|TRBJ2-7|13|-
TGTGCCAGCAGCCAACCGGGAACGACCGAGCAGTACTTC
CASSQPGTTEQYF
>-|TRBV6-6|TRBJ1-5|14|-
TGTGCCAGCAGTTACTCGGAGTTCGAGGGGACCCAGCATTTT
CASSYSEFEGTQHF
>-|TRBV19|TRBJ1-4|14|-
TGTGCCAGTATCCGGGGAGCAGCTAATGAAAAACTGTTTTTT
CASIRGAANEKLFF
>-|TRBV11-2|TRBJ1-1|13|TRBD1
TGTGCCAGCAGCTTAGATGGGGGACAGGAAGCTTTCTTT
CASSLDGGQEAFF
>-|TRBV7-9|TRBJ1-1|15|-
TGTGCCAGCAGCTTAGGGCCAGCGGTGTTAGGTGAAGCTTTCTTT
CASSLGPAVLGEAFF
>-|TRBV4-3|TRBJ1-6|16|-
TGCGCCAGCAGCCACTCTACGGGACACGCACTCGGCACCCTCCACTTT
CASSHSTGHALGTLHF
>-|TRBV4-1|TRBJ2-2|15|-
TGCGCCAGCAGCCAAGAGTCGGGGCGGCGCGGGGAGCTGTTTTTT
CASSQESGRRGELFF
>few|TRBV7-3|TRBJ2-1|13|TRBD1
TGTGCCAGCAGCACGTACAGGGGCACGGAGCAGTTCTTC
CASSTYRGTEQFF
>-|TRBV20-1|TRBJ1-1|15|-
TGCAGTGCTAGTCCGCCAGGGCCAAGGGACACTGAAGCTTTCTTT
CSASPPGPRDTEAFF
>-|TRBV28|TRBJ1-6|15|-
TGTGCCAGCAGTTGGGAGGGAGGGCCAAATTCACCCCTCCACTTT
CASSWEGGPNSPLHF
>few|TRBV27|TRBJ2-3|13|-
TGTGCCAGCAGCCTACACTCCACAGATACGCAGTATTTT
CASSLHSTDTQYF
>-|TRBV12-3/TRBV12-4|TRBJ1-1|12|TRBD1
TGTGCCAGCAGTTCGACAGGGAAAAAAGCTTTCTTT
CASSSTGKKAFF
>-|TRBV5-1|TRBJ2-7|15|-
TGCGCCAGCAGCTTGGGGCTAGGGAGATCCTACGAGCAGTACTTC
CASSLGLGRSYEQYF
>once|TRBV29-1|TRBJ2-4|12|-
TGCAGCGTTGCAGGGGTGGAAAACATTCAGTACTTC
CSVAGVENIQYF
>-|TRBV2|TRBJ2-3|13|-
TGTGCCAGCACGAGGGACCATCGGGATACGCAGTATTTT
CASTRDHRDTQYF
>-|TRBV18|TRBJ2-3|14|-
TGTGCCAGCTCACGAGGGGCCTCCGGAGATACGCAGTATTTT
CASSRGASGDTQYF
>-|TRBV2|TRBJ2-4|12|-
TGTGCCAGCAGTGAATCGAAAAACATTCAGTACTTC
CASSESKNIQYF
>-|TRBV3-1|TRBJ2-2|12|-
TGTGCCAGCAGCCAAGTTTCCGGGGAGCTGTTTTTT
CASSQVSGELFF
>once|TRBV9|TRBJ2-6|19|TRBD1
TGTGCCAGCAGCGAAGACAGGGGCTCCGTCCTCTCTGGGGCCAACGTCCTGACTTTC
CASSEDRGSVLSGANVLTF
>-|TRBV11-2|TRBJ1-5|14|-
TGTGCCAGCAGCTTGGCACATCAAAATCAGCCCCAGCATTTT
CASSLAHQNQPQHF
>-|TRBV20-1|TRBJ2-3|15|TRBD2
TGCAGTGCTTTTGGGACTAGCGGATGGGGAGATACGCAGTATTTT
CSAFGTSGWGDTQYF
>once|TRBV28|TRBJ2-6|16|TRBD1
TGTGCCAGCAGCCGGGGACAGGGGGGAAGGGCCAACGTCCTGACTTTC
CASSRGQGGRANVLTF
>-|TRBV29-1|TRBJ1-5|14|TRBD1
TGCAGCGTCGGGACAGGAGGGGGTAATCAGCCCCAGCATTTT
CSVGTGGGNQPQHF
>-|TRBV5-1|TRBJ1-1|14|-
TGCGCCAGCAGCTTAGGAGAGAAGAACACTGAAGCTTTCTTT
CASSLGEKNTEAFF
>-|TRBV6-5|TRBJ2-7|11|-
TGTGCCAGCAGACAGGGGGGGGAGCAGTACTTC
CASRQGGEQYF